This T cell receptor (beta chain) was identified in a study of blood T cell repertoires in COVID-19. The wider study: Samples of COVID-19 (acute and convalescent) were obtained from the United States, Italy and Spain.

This clone was observed a handful of times. Authors' methods: Counts of nucleated cells, estimated from reference gene primer amplification, were obtained. Clones were sequenced by immunoSEQ multiplex PCR, and TCRdb holds only the in-frame ones, with some missing. V, J and clone size derive from that table, while D and trimming were established from the DNA sequence. The sample has tens of thousands of clones; around 86% are singletons. From germline, CDR1 is SGDLS and CDR2 YYNGEE. The junction had 8 bases not matched to a gene; V was cut back by 0 bases and J by 9 bases. This CDR3 has 14 residues. The source material was peripheral blood. This sequence was found in a human donor in a cohort sampled during active COVID-19. The V call is TRBV9, the J call TRBJ2-7; 8 nucleotides agree with TRBD2. CDR3 sequence reads: CASSVDGLAAGQYF. DNA for the CDR3: TGTGCCAGCAGCGTAGACGGACTAGCCGCGGGGCAGTACTTC. The full variable domain, its missing parts supplied by reference TRBV9 and TRBJ2-7, is DSGVTQTPKHLITATGQRVTLRCSPRSGDLSVYWYQQSLDQGLQFLIQYYNGEERAKGNILERFSAQQFPDLHSELNLSSLELGDSALYFCASSVDGLAAGQYFGPGTRLTVT.